This TCR beta chain was captured in a study of response to subunit inactivated influenza vaccine. CDR3 size: 13 residues. V lost 7 bases to trimming and J lost 4 bases, with 13 bases between them. Germline CDR1 is SGHRS and CDR2 is YFSETQ. This clonotype was counted only a few times. The antigen is unknown. From the RT-PCR reads, TCRdb called clonotypes with MiXCR, one entry per CDR3 protein. In the table there are 450,000 to 500,000 distinct CDR3 sequences, approximately 11% of which are singletons. Study-wide results and limits: The authors offered the suggestion that each seasonal influenza vaccination recruits few new T cells.

Sequenced here: PBMCs from blood, sampled 35 to 45 days after vaccination. The source of this sequence is a man in his fifties or sixties who received an inactivated influenza vaccine. The chain combines TRBV5-1 with TRBJ2-3; possible D gene TRBD2, 5 bases. The DNA of the CDR3 is TGCGCCAGCGGAGAGGGAGTCCCAGATACGCAGTATTTT. This gives the protein CASGEGVPDTQYF.